The 30 T cell receptor beta chains reported below all come from one sample, sequenced in a study of shared clonotypes between healthy human individuals. The data were produced by immunoSEQ multiplex PCR, yet TCRdb's version contains in-frame clones alone and is incomplete. Seen here are a few hundred thousand clones, about 97% observed once, and the top ten hold 0.045% to 0.06%. Sequenced: naive CD4+ T cells sorted from blood. Subset noted: CD45RA+ positively selected. Receptors were obtained from a woman between 25 and 40 years old in good health.

This rearrangement joins TRBV6-1 to TRBJ2-1; D gene unclear. Germline CDR1 MNHNS, CDR2 SASEGT. This CDR3 has 13 residues. Trimming pared 5 bases from V and 3 bases from J, leaving 8 bases between. The CDR3 DNA follows: TGTGCCAGCAGTCTTACTTTCTACAATGAGCAGTTCTTC. It is translated as CASSLTFYNEQFF.

The CDR3 DNA sequence: TGTGCCAGCAGCCACCTTGGACAGTCCTATGGCTACACCTTC. Amino acid sequence: CASSHLGQSYGYTF. The V and J genes are TRBV14 and TRBJ1-2, with D perhaps TRBD1 (6 bases). Trimming stripped 3 bases from V and 4 bases from J, with 12 bases between. This CDR3 is built from 14 residues. Germline V gives CDR1 SGHDN, CDR2 FVKESK.

The chain couples TRBV2 to TRBJ1-5, with D hard to call. The length of the CDR3 is 19 residues. Germline-derived CDR1 and CDR2 are SNHLY and FYNNEI. Trimming took 8 bases from V and 0 from J, leaving 26 bases between them. The CDR3 region has the DNA TGTGCCAGCCTAATCAGCCCTCTTCGGAGTCTTTATAGCAATCAGCCCCAGCATTTT. Its translation is CASLISPLRSLYSNQPQHF.

V gene TRBV29-1 combines with J gene TRBJ2-7; tentatively, D is TRBD1 (6 bases). The germline V and J ends were trimmed by 7 bases and 1 base, with 11 bases remaining between them. CDR1 and CDR2 from the germline V gene are SQVTM and ANQGSEA. This CDR3 has 12 amino acids. The CDR3 sequence: CSAKDSSYEQYF. As DNA, the CDR3 is TGCAGCGCGAAGGACAGTTCCTACGAGCAGTACTTC.

This clone showed up just once. The CDR3 loop reads CASSLLAGAYNEQFF. CDR3 DNA sequence: TGTGCCAGCAGCCTCCTAGCGGGAGCCTACAATGAGCAGTTCTTC. This chain connects TRBV13 to TRBJ2-1; TRBD2 matches 10 bases. V was pared by 5 bases and J by 2 bases, with 3 bases of the junction left unmatched. CDR1 is PRHDT and CDR2 is FYEKMQ in the germline V gene (reference sequence). CDR3 size: 15 residues.

This clone was seen just once. The rearrangement joins TRBV7-9 to TRBJ2-7; a weak D match, TRBD1 (5 bases). This CDR3 contains 12 residues. Trimming cost V 3 bases and J 6 bases, with 9 bases left between them. From germline, CDR1 is SEHNR and CDR2 FQNEAQ (reference sequence). CDR3 sequence: CASSFDQGEQYF. The CDR3 bases are TGTGCCAGCAGCTTCGACCAGGGCGAGCAGTACTTC. The full variable domain, its missing parts supplied by reference TRBV7-9 and TRBJ2-7, is DTGVSQNPRHKITKRGQNVTFRCDPISEHNRLYWYRQTLGQGPEFLTYFQNEAQLEKSRLLSDRFSAERPKGSFSTLEIQRTEQGDSAMYLCASSFDQGEQYFGPGTRLTVT.

The chain joins TRBV18 to TRBJ2-3; 11 bases align to TRBD1. Trimming cost V 9 bases and J 4 bases; bases outside gene matches: 6. This CDR3 is built from 14 residues. CDR1 KGHSH and CDR2 LQKENI come from the germline V gene. The CDR3 nucleotides are TGTGCCAGTCGCTCGGGACAGGGGGCAGATACGCAGTATTTT. Translated: CASRSGQGADTQYF.

This rearrangement joins TRBV28 to TRBJ1-2; TRBD1 is a possible D gene (5 bases). There are 14 residues in the CDR3. From germline, CDR1 is MDHEN and CDR2 SYDVKM. The ends were cut back, 6 bases at V and 6 bases at J, with 17 bases in the middle. In nucleotides, the CDR3 is TGTGCCAGCAGGTTGACAGCCGCGATCAATGGCTACACCTTC. This codes for CASRLTAAINGYTF.

The genes are TRBV19 and TRBJ1-5; D is perhaps TRBD1 (5 bases). The CDR3 contains 15 residues. Germline-derived CDR1 and CDR2 are LNHDA and SQIVND (reference sequence). V was trimmed by 4 bases and J by 6 bases, leaving 16 bases between them. The CDR3 nucleotides are TGTGCCAGTAGTAAGGAGTTGCAGGGAACTCAGCCCCAGCATTTT. Translated: CASSKELQGTQPQHF.

The V gene is TRBV6-1, the J gene TRBJ2-1, with 9 positions matching TRBD2. The CDR3 covers 14 residues. Germline values: CDR1 MNHNS, CDR2 SASEGT. J gave up 7 bases and V 7 bases, and 8 bases lay outside the gene matches. This chain's CDR3 is CASTLAGVSNEQFF. The DNA for the CDR3 is TGTGCCAGCACTTTAGCGGGAGTGAGTAATGAGCAGTTCTTC.

This clone was counted a single time. V gene TRBV9 combines with J gene TRBJ2-5; TRBD2 matches at 8 bases. The CDR3 covers 15 residues. V gave up 2 bases and J gave up 4 bases; unmatched junction bases: 7. In germline, CDR1 is SGDLS, CDR2 YYNGEE. The CDR3 here is CASSVSGIEGETQYF. In DNA form, the CDR3 reads TGTGCCAGCAGCGTTAGCGGGATCGAGGGAGAGACCCAGTACTTC.

V gene TRBV4-1 combines with J gene TRBJ2-1; 11 bases fit TRBD2. After removal of 3 bases from V and 10 bases from J, the junction contained 11 bases not matched to a gene. The CDR3 is 16 residues long. Germline V CDR1 and CDR2: MGHRA, YSYEKL. The CDR3 DNA sequence: TGCGCCAGCAGCCACCAAGGGGGTAGCGGGAGGGTAGAGCAGTTCTTC. Protein: CASSHQGGSGRVEQFF.

CDR3 in DNA: TGTGCCAGCAGCTTCGTGTGGCGGGGGGAAGCCTACGAGCAGTACTTC. Its protein product is CASSFVWRGEAYEQYF. The chain has TRBV11-2 and TRBJ2-7, with 8 bases fitting TRBD2. With 3 bases clipped from V and 2 bases from J, the junction kept 9 bases outside the gene matches. Germline CDR1 is SGHAT and CDR2 is FQNNGV. The length of the CDR3 is 16 residues.

Only one count was recorded for this clone. The rearrangement links TRBV5-1 to TRBJ2-6, with 8 bases that match TRBD2. Germline lookup yields CDR1 SGHRS and CDR2 YFSETQ. The CDR3 has 16 residues. V was clipped by 2 bases and J by 0 bases; unmatched bases: 1. CDR3 nucleotide sequence: TGCGCCAGCAGCTTCCTAGCGGGCTCTGGGGCCAACGTCCTGACTTTC. This translates into CASSFLAGSGANVLTF.

This chain joins TRBV4-2 and TRBJ2-6; no reliable D call. The CDR3 is made up of 17 amino acids. Trimming cost V 0 bases and J 0 bases, with 9 bases left between them. Germline V lookup: CDR1 LGHNA, CDR2 YNFKEQ. In nucleotides, the CDR3 is TGTGCCAGCAGCCAAGATCACTGGGGCTCTGGGGCCAACGTCCTGACTTTC. Amino acids: CASSQDHWGSGANVLTF.

This chain connects TRBV27 to TRBJ2-1, with 10 positions matching TRBD2. The CDR3 has 13 amino acids. Per germline, CDR1 MNHEY and CDR2 SMNVEV (reference sequence). V shed 7 bases, J shed 6 bases, and the junction held 3 bases outside the gene matches. In DNA, the CDR3 is TGTGCCAGCAAGACTAGCGGGCCCAATGAGCAGTTCTTC. Protein: CASKTSGPNEQFF.

This chain uses TRBV11-2 with TRBJ2-1; TRBD2 aligns across 9 bases. Per germline, CDR1 SGHAT and CDR2 FQNNGV. The ends lost 4 bases at V and 7 bases at J; junction bases unmatched: 20. CDR3 length: 19 residues. CDR3 protein: CASSSRLGTGIAGENEQFF. The CDR3 region has the DNA TGTGCCAGCAGCTCGAGGCTCGGCACTGGGATAGCGGGAGAGAATGAGCAGTTCTTC.

In nucleotides, the CDR3 is TGTGCCAGCAGTGAAGAAGGGCCTTCCTACGAGCAGTACTTC. It encodes CASSEEGPSYEQYF. This chain links TRBV2 with TRBJ2-7; D not certain. Germline V lookup: CDR1 SNHLY, CDR2 FYNNEI. Trimming cost V 1 base and J 1 base, with 8 bases left between them. CDR3 length: 14 residues.

J is TRBJ2-5 and V is TRBV28, with TRBD1 matching 7 bases. Germline trimming cut 8 bases from V and 2 bases from J; bases unmatched to any gene: 8. This CDR3 has 14 residues. Per the germline V gene, CDR1 is MDHEN and CDR2 is SYDVKM. This CDR3 is CASVGTVEQETQYF. DNA of the CDR3: TGTGCCAGCGTCGGGACAGTAGAACAAGAGACCCAGTACTTC.

This clone occurred once. The J gene is TRBJ1-1, the V gene TRBV11-3; 7 nucleotides align to TRBD1. CDR1 SGHNT and CDR2 YENEEA come from the germline V gene. This CDR3 contains 14 residues. The V segment lost 5 bases and the J segment 0 bases; nucleotides outside the gene matches: 3. CDR3 loop: CASSRDSLNTEAFF. Here the CDR3 DNA reads TGTGCCAGCAGCCGGGACAGTTTGAACACTGAAGCTTTCTTT.

The chain links TRBV15 to TRBJ2-7, with D hard to call. Trimming took off 0 bases at V and 1 base at J, with 10 bases between the two ends. Germline CDR1 LNHNV, CDR2 YYDKDF (reference sequence). This CDR3 contains 15 residues. In nucleotides, the CDR3 is TGTGCCACCAGCAGAGATCTAGGAAAATCCTACGAGCAGTACTTC. It translates to CATSRDLGKSYEQYF.

The chain is built from TRBV28 and TRBJ1-2; D is unclear. This CDR3 is built from 13 residues. Trimming cost V 6 bases and J 4 bases, with 12 bases left between them. From germline, CDR1 is MDHEN and CDR2 SYDVKM. The CDR3 bases are TGTGCCAGCAGGTCGGAACCAAGCTATGGCTACACCTTC. Encoded protein: CASRSEPSYGYTF.

This chain joins TRBV18 and TRBJ2-7; 8 bases match TRBD1. V dropped 1 base and J dropped 4; count of bases not matched to a gene: 9. The germline gives CDR1 KGHSH, CDR2 LQKENI. CDR3 length: 16 amino acids. CDR3 sequence reads: CASSPQEQGAGYEQYF. The CDR3, as DNA: TGTGCCAGCTCACCACAGGAGCAGGGGGCGGGATACGAGCAGTACTTC.

The gene calls are TRBV1 and TRBJ2-7; the table's D call, TRBD1, was not checked against the DNA. TRBV1 is annotated as a pseudogene. This CDR3 has 19 amino acids. The CDR3 loop is CTSSQDPGTGPFLKYEQYF. The DNA of the CDR3 is TGCACCAGCAGCCAAGATCCCGGGACAGGTCCCTTCCTAAAATACGAGCAGTACTTC.

The chain recombines TRBV14 with TRBJ2-1; 9 bases align to TRBD1. Germline values: CDR1 SGHDN, CDR2 FVKESK. The CDR3 runs to 13 residues. V trimming: 7 bases; J trimming: 7 bases; junction bases outside the gene matches: 5. The chain's CDR3 is CASTLQGANEQFF. The CDR3 DNA reads as TGTGCCAGCACGTTACAGGGGGCAAATGAGCAGTTCTTC. Using reference TRBV14 and TRBJ2-1 for the parts outside the CDR3, the full variable domain is EAGVTQFPSHSVIEKGQTVTLRCDPISGHDNLYWYRRVMGKEIKFLLHFVKESKQDESGMPNNRFLAERTGGTYSTLKVQPAELEDSGVYFCASTLQGANEQFFGPGTRLTVL.

The rearrangement links TRBV9 to TRBJ1-2; D remains ambiguous. V dropped 2 bases and J dropped 4 bases, with 9 bases sitting between them. This CDR3 comprises 13 residues. Germline CDR1 is SGDLS and CDR2 is YYNGEE. The DNA of the CDR3 is TGTGCCAGCAGCGTGACGGACCTCTATGGCTACACCTTC. It is translated as CASSVTDLYGYTF.

This chain links TRBV19 with TRBJ1-2, with D unresolved. V was trimmed by 5 bases and J by 8 bases, leaving 12 bases between them. Germline V gives CDR1 LNHDA, CDR2 SQIVND (reference sequence). This CDR3 region has 12 residues. The CDR3 coding sequence is TGTGCCAGTAGTCCAAGGGCGGGCGGCTACACCTTC. This encodes CASSPRAGGYTF. The variable domain in full, completed from reference TRBV19 and TRBJ1-2, reads DGGITQSPKYLFRKEGQNVTLSCEQNLNHDAMYWYRQDPGQGLRLIYYSQIVNDFQKGDIAEGYSVSREKKESFPLTVTSAQKNPTAFYLCASSPRAGGYTFGSGTRLTVV.

The chain carries TRBV28 and TRBJ1-1; unclear D gene. Germline lookup yields CDR1 MDHEN and CDR2 SYDVKM. The CDR3 totals 13 residues. Trimming cost V 8 bases and J 0 bases, with 10 bases left between them. The CDR3 region is CASLEHMNTEAFF. The CDR3, as DNA: TGTGCCAGCTTAGAGCACATGAACACTGAAGCTTTCTTT.

The V and J genes are TRBV5-8 and TRBJ2-1, with 7 bases fitting TRBD1. CDR1 and CDR2 from the germline V gene are SGHTS and YDEGEE. J lost 8 bases, V lost 4 bases, and 12 bases had no gene match. This CDR3 is built from 15 residues. The CDR3 nucleotides are TGTGCCAGCAGCCTCGAAAAGGGGGCTAGAGATGAGCAGTTCTTC. Encoded protein: CASSLEKGARDEQFF.

This chain links TRBV5-6 with TRBJ2-2; a weak D match, TRBD1 (7 bases). CDR1 is SGHDT, CDR2 YYEEEE, per germline. V lost 6 bases and J lost 5, with 17 bases in between. The CDR3 sequence is 15 residues long. Here the CDR3 DNA reads TGTGCCAGCAAAGGGGGCCGGGGAGGAACCGGGGAGCTGTTTTTT. It encodes CASKGGRGGTGELFF.